This is a list of T cell receptor beta chains from one sample in a study of blood T cell repertoires in COVID-19. Here immunoSEQ multiplex PCR was the method, and the copy in TCRdb shows in-frame clones only, minus some. The data hold roughly 240,000 clones, with around four fifths observed a single time. The specimen was peripheral blood. Every receptor here comes from a man aged 60 to 75 who had recovered from COVID-19. Both conserved end residues are part of each CDR3. A D gene is named only where the DNA matches it firmly. Clone sizes are given selectively: once, few, many, or a class where the clone is expanded.

D gene	CDR3 length	V gene	clone size	J gene	CDR3 protein	CDR3 DNA
.	11	TRBV20-1	few	TRBJ1-5	CSAGSGQPQHF	TGCAGTGCTGGATCGGGACAGCCCCAGCATTTT
TRBD1	16	TRBV4-1	.	TRBJ1-2	CASSQGTGALYYGYTF	TGCGCCAGCAGCCAAGGGACAGGGGCCCTCTACTATGGCTACACCTTC
TRBD1	14	TRBV7-9	.	TRBJ1-1	CASSPDRAWTEAFF	TGTGCCAGCAGCCCGGACAGGGCTTGGACTGAAGCTTTCTTT
.	13	TRBV20-1	.	TRBJ1-5	CSASQGVSQPQHF	TGCAGTGCTAGTCAAGGGGTGTCTCAGCCCCAGCATTTT
TRBD1	14	TRBV18	.	TRBJ1-1	CASSRLGQGTEAFF	TGTGCCAGCTCACGCCTCGGACAGGGCACTGAAGCTTTCTTT
TRBD1	16	TRBV5-1	.	TRBJ1-3	CASSYSTGGGGNTIYF	TGCGCCAGCAGCTACTCAACAGGGGGCGGTGGAAACACCATATATTTT
.	16	TRBV11-2	.	TRBJ2-5	CASSLGESGLGETQYF	TGTGCCAGCAGCTTAGGGGAGTCTGGGTTAGGAGAGACCCAGTACTTC
TRBD1	15	TRBV5-6	.	TRBJ2-7	CASSLGDSGNYEQYF	TGTGCCAGCAGCTTGGGGGACAGCGGTAACTACGAGCAGTACTTC
.	15	TRBV15	.	TRBJ2-3	CATSRSQGVLDTQYF	TGTGCCACCAGCAGAAGCCAGGGTGTTCTTGATACGCAGTATTTT
TRBD1	14	TRBV5-6	.	TRBJ1-2	CASSFNRGMRGYTF	TGTGCCAGCAGCTTTAACAGGGGAATGAGGGGCTACACCTTC
TRBD1	13	TRBV19	.	TRBJ1-5	CASSGTANQPQHF	TGTGCCAGTAGTGGGACAGCCAATCAGCCCCAGCATTTT
TRBD1	15	TRBV4-1	.	TRBJ2-5	CASSQGTGVWKTQYF	TGCGCCAGCAGCCAAGGGACAGGGGTGTGGAAGACCCAGTACTTC
TRBD2	17	TRBV6-2/TRBV6-3	.	TRBJ2-1	CASSYDGLAESYNEQFF	TGTGCCAGCAGTTACGACGGACTAGCGGAATCCTACAATGAGCAGTTCTTC
.	15	TRBV27	many	TRBJ1-6	CASSFSGTIDSPLHF	TGTGCCAGCAGTTTTTCCGGGACAATCGATTCACCCCTCCACTTT
.	15	TRBV2	.	TRBJ2-1	CASSGQSGGDNEQFF	TGTGCCAGCAGTGGTCAGAGCGGAGGGGACAATGAGCAGTTCTTC
.	13	TRBV3-1/TRBV3-2	.	TRBJ2-7	CASSQARAGEQYF	TGTGCCAGCAGCCAAGCGAGGGCGGGGGAGCAGTACTTC
.	14	TRBV3-1/TRBV3-2	.	TRBJ1-2	CASSQARGARGYTF	TGTGCCAGCAGCCAAGCGCGGGGCGCTCGAGGCTACACCTTC
TRBD1	15	TRBV19	.	TRBJ2-2	CASSQDRDYTGELFF	TGTGCCAGTAGTCAGGACAGGGATTACACCGGGGAGCTGTTTTTT
.	15	TRBV4-1	.	TRBJ1-1	CASSQGWRLNTEAFF	TGCGCCAGCAGCCAAGGGTGGCGGCTGAACACTGAAGCTTTCTTT
TRBD1	16	TRBV3-1/TRBV3-2	once	TRBJ2-7	CASSQNPQGASYEQYF	TGTGCCAGCAGCCAGAACCCACAGGGGGCCTCCTACGAGCAGTACTTC
.	12	TRBV10-2	.	TRBJ2-7	CASMAVSYEQYF	TGCGCCAGCATGGCAGTCTCCTACGAGCAGTACTTC
TRBD2	15	TRBV14	.	TRBJ2-7	CASSQVGGAGGEQYF	TGTGCCAGCAGTCAGGTCGGGGGGGCTGGCGGCGAGCAGTACTTC
.	14	TRBV18	.	TRBJ1-5	CASSPRQVNQPQHF	TGTGCCAGCTCACCACGACAGGTTAATCAGCCCCAGCATTTT
TRBD2	15	TRBV4-2	large	TRBJ2-1	CASSQVRGDYNEQFF	TGTGCCAGCAGCCAAGTGCGGGGGGACTACAATGAGCAGTTCTTC
TRBD1	15	TRBV5-1	.	TRBJ2-5	CASSPGQGKGETQYF	TGCGCCAGCAGCCCGGGACAGGGTAAGGGGGAGACCCAGTACTTC
.	13	TRBV11-3	once	TRBJ1-1	CASSLRFGTEAFF	TGTGCCAGCAGCTTGAGGTTTGGGACTGAAGCTTTCTTT
TRBD2	15	TRBV5-1	.	TRBJ2-1	CASSTGLAGGAEQFF	TGCGCCAGCAGCACTGGACTAGCGGGAGGAGCTGAGCAGTTCTTC
.	14	TRBV5-1	.	TRBJ2-1	CASTALVNDNEQFF	TGCGCCAGCACCGCGCTGGTTAATGACAATGAGCAGTTCTTC
.	13	TRBV5-4	once	TRBJ1-2	CASSPAGVRGYTF	TGTGCCAGCAGTCCTGCAGGGGTCCGAGGCTACACCTTC
.	14	TRBV5-6	few	TRBJ1-1	CASSLAGWNTEAFF	TGTGCCAGCAGCTTGGCCGGGTGGAACACTGAAGCTTTCTTT
TRBD2	16	TRBV19	.	TRBJ2-1	CASSIAVGLGSGEQFF	TGTGCCAGTAGTATTGCGGTAGGACTAGGGTCGGGTGAGCAGTTCTTC
TRBD1	14	TRBV5-4	.	TRBJ2-5	CASSRTGEGETQYF	TGTGCCAGCAGCAGGACAGGGGAAGGGGAGACCCAGTACTTC
TRBD2	15	TRBV19	few	TRBJ2-6	CASRGGFSGANVLTF	TGTGCCAGTAGGGGAGGGTTCTCTGGGGCCAACGTCCTGACTTTC
.	12	TRBV5-6	.	TRBJ1-6	CASSTYSSPLHF	TGTGCCAGCAGCACCTACAGTTCACCCCTCCACTTT
.	13	TRBV10-1	.	TRBJ2-7	CASSQGTTYEQYF	TGCGCCAGCAGTCAGGGGACGACGTACGAGCAGTACTTC
.	14	TRBV6-5	once	TRBJ1-5	CASLSGGRNQPQHF	TGTGCCAGCCTGTCTGGGGGCCGTAATCAGCCCCAGCATTTT
.	13	TRBV27	.	TRBJ1-2	CASSDSMSYGYTF	TGTGCCAGCAGTGACTCAATGTCCTATGGCTACACCTTC
.	11	TRBV2	few	TRBJ1-2	CAMHQGGGYTF	TGTGCCATGCATCAGGGCGGAGGCTACACCTTC
.	13	TRBV19	.	TRBJ1-4	CATSGAGFEKLFF	TGTGCCACCTCAGGGGCAGGATTTGAAAAACTGTTTTTT
.	16	TRBV19	.	TRBJ1-3	CASSPPGHNSGNTIYF	TGTGCCAGCTCCCCTCCGGGACACAACTCTGGAAACACCATATATTTT
.	16	TRBV7-2	.	TRBJ2-1	CASSLAGARVRDEQFF	TGTGCCAGCAGCTTAGCGGGTGCCAGGGTACGCGATGAGCAGTTCTTC
.	14	TRBV6-1	.	TRBJ1-6	CASRPGGERTPLHF	TGTGCCAGCCGACCGGGGGGCGAAAGGACCCCCCTCCACTTT
.	14	TRBV5-4	.	TRBJ1-2	CASSAPSGIYGYTF	TGTGCCAGCAGCGCCCCCTCCGGGATCTATGGCTACACCTTC
.	12	TRBV6-5	once	TRBJ1-4	CASSTGVEKLFF	TGTGCCAGCTCAACGGGGGTAGAAAAACTGTTTTTT